These 5 T cell receptor beta chains share one sample of origin, sequenced in a study of OX40 agonist ivuxolimab in advanced cancers. The data were produced by immunoSEQ multiplex PCR, yet TCRdb's version contains in-frame clones alone and is incomplete. The sample consists of around 69,000 clones, 85% to 90% of them appearing once. The sample consisted of CD4+ or CD8+ T cells sorted from blood, taken in a trial of the OX40 agonist ivuxolimab. The receptors derive from an adult with an advanced solid tumor such as melanoma, head and neck, liver or kidney cancer.

Remarks on this clone: Other DNA sequences in this sample translate to the same CDR3. The chain links TRBV4-2 to TRBJ2-5; D unclear. The CDR3 is 12 residues long. Trimming cost V 1 base and J 4 bases, with 4 bases left between them. Germline V gene data show CDR1 as LGHNA and CDR2 as YNFKEQ. The CDR3, as DNA: TGTGCCAGCAGCCAAGCTCGAGAGACCCAGTACTTC. This sequence encodes CASSQARETQYF.

This chain uses TRBV30 with TRBJ1-3; D gene uncertain. The V end lost 4 bases, the J end lost 2 bases, and 9 bases lay between the germline ends. Germline CDR1 reads GTSNPN; CDR2 reads SVGIG (reference sequence). The CDR3 is made up of 13 amino acids. CDR3 DNA: TGTGCCTGGAACGGCGCTACTGGAAACACCATATATTTT. It specifies CAWNGATGNTIYF.

This chain connects TRBV21-1 to TRBJ2-5; the table names TRBD2, a call not compared with the DNA. TRBV21-1 is a recognized pseudogene. This CDR3 is built from 13 residues. The CDR3 DNA sequence: TGTGCCAGCAGCGGGAGGGTGCAAGAGACCCAGTACTTC. Protein sequence: CASSGRVQETQYF.

This clone was observed a few times. The gene calls are TRBV30 and TRBJ1-5; a possible D gene is TRBD1 (6 bases). CDR1 GTSNPN and CDR2 SVGIG come from the germline V gene (reference sequence). This CDR3 is built from 14 residues. V gave up 5 bases and J gave up 4 bases, with 15 bases separating them. This CDR3 is CAWGGRGLNQPQHF. The CDR3 bases are TGTGCCTGGGGAGGGCGGGGGCTAAATCAGCCCCAGCATTTT.

The chain couples TRBV2 to TRBJ1-5; 9 bases are shared with TRBD1. The CDR3 totals 15 residues. Trimming at V came to 6 bases and at J to 1 base, leaving 4 bases not matched to a gene. Looked up from germline, CDR1 is SNHLY and CDR2 is FYNNEI. The CDR3 here is CASRPGQGSNQPQHF. The CDR3 coding sequence is TGTGCCAGCAGACCGGGACAGGGAAGCAATCAGCCCCAGCATTTT.